This T cell receptor beta chain came from a study of blood T cells in healthy people across ages. For the second PCR, which ran for about 6 to 12 cycles, a sample-barcoded 5' primer and a J-beta primer mix were used. TCRdb processed the 5' RACE reads anew with MiXCR; each CDR3 protein has one entry. This table holds approximately 790,000 distinct CDR3 sequences, 62% found once. Germline assignment: CDR1 DFQATT and CDR2 SNEGSKA (reference sequence). The CDR3 is made up of 15 amino acids. V lost 6 bases, J lost 3 bases, and 9 bases stayed unmatched. The study's findings and limits: Diversity estimated from one million T cells was considered an underestimate.

Details on this clonotype: What it binds is not known.

Sequencing used blood. The rearrangement joins TRBV20-1 to TRBJ2-3, with 10 bases lining up with TRBD1. The receptor's source is a man aged 30-40 years in good health. The CDR3 coding sequence is TGCAGTGCCATAGAACCGGGACAGGGGACAGATACGCAGTATTTT. Translated: CSAIEPGQGTDTQYF.